This TCR beta chain was observed in a study of neurological immune-mediated disorders. Study summary: The roughly 34 patients with multiple sclerosis comprised roughly 30 relapsing-remitting cases and 3 secondary progressive cases.

The V gene's germline CDR1 is SGHAT and CDR2 FQNNGV. CDR3 size: 18 residues. V was clipped by 1 base and J by 4 bases, with 22 bases between them. A single run covered 15-18 subjects with over 190 million TCR-beta sequences. In TCRdb, the 5' RACE reads were re-called with MiXCR into one record per CDR3 protein. This table has about 74,000 distinct CDR3 sequences, roughly 5.6% appearing once. This sequence originates from a man aged 18 to 30 with multiple sclerosis. V gene TRBV11-2 combines with J gene TRBJ2-5; tentative D call: TRBD2 (6 bases). Sequencing used PBMCs. CDR3 nucleotide sequence: TGTGCCAGCAGCTTAGGTTACCTTCGAGGCGGGAATTCAGAGACCCAGTACTTC. This encodes CASSLGYLRGGNSETQYF.